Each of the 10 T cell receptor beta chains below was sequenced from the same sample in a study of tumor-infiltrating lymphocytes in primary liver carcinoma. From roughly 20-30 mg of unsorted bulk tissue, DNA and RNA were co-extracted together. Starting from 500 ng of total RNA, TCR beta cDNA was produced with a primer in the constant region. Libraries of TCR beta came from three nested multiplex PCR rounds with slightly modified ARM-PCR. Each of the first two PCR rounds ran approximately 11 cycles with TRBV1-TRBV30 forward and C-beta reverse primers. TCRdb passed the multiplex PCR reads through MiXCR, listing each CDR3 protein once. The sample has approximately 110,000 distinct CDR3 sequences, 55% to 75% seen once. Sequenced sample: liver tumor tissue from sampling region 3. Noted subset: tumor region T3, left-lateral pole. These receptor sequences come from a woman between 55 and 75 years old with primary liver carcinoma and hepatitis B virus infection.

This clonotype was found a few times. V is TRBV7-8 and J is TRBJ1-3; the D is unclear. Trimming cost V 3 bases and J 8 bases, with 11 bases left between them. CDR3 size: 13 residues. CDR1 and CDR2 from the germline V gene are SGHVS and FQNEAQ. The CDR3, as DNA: TGTGCCAGCAGCTTTTCCAGTCTGGACACCATATATTTT. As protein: CASSFSSLDTIYF. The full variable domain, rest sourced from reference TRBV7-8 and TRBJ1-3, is GAGVSQSPRYKVAKRGQDVALRCDPISGHVSLFWYQQALGQGPEFLTYFQNEAQLDKSGLPSDRFFAERPEGSVSTLKIQRTQQEDSAVYLCASSFSSLDTIYFGEGSWLTVV.

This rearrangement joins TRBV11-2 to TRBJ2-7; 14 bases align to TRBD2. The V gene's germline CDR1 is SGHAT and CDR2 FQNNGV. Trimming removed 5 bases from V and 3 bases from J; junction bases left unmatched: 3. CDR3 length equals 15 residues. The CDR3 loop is CASSPGTSGGYEQYF. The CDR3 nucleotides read TGTGCCAGCAGCCCCGGGACTAGCGGGGGCTACGAGCAGTACTTC.

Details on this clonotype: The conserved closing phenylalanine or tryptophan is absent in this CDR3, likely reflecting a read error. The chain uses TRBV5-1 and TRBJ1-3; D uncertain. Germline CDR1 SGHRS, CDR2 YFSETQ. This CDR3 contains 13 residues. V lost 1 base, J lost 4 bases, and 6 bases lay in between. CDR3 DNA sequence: TGCGCCAGCAGCTTGACCATCGGAAACACCATATATTCT. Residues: CASSLTIGNTIYS.

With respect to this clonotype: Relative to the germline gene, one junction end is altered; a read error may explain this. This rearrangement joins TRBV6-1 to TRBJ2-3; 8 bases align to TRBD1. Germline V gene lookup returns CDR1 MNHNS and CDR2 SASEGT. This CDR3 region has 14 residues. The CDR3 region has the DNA TGTGTCAGCACCCGGGACAGGTCAGGAGATACGCAGTACTTT. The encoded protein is CVSTRDRSGDTQYF.

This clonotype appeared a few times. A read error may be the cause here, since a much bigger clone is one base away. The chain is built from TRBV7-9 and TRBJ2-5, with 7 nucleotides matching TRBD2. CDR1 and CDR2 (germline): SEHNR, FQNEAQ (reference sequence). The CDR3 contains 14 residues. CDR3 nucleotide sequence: TGTCCCAGCAGCTTAGCGGGCAGGGAGGAGTCCCAGTACTTC. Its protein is CPSSLAGREESQYF.

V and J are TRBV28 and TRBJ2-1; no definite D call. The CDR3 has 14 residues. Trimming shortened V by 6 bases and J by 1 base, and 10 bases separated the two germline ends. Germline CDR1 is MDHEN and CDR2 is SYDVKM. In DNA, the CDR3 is TGTGCCAGCAGACCCTCCGGGTCCTACAATGAGCAGTTCTTC. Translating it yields CASRPSGSYNEQFF.

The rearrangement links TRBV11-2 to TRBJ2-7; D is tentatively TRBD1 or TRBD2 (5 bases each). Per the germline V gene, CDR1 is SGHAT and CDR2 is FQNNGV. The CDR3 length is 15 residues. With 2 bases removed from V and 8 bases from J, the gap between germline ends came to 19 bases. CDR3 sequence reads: CASSLLRASGTQQYF. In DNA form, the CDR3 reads TGTGCCAGCAGCTTATTAAGGGCTAGTGGGACCCAGCAGTACTTC.

The CDR3 coding sequence is TGTGCCAGCAGCACAGCCGCTAGAAGGGACCAAGAGACCCAGTACTTC. Protein: CASSTAARRDQETQYF. V is TRBV28 and J is TRBJ2-5; no clear D. The CDR3 spans 16 residues. V lost 6 bases, J lost 0 bases, and 17 bases lay in between. From germline, CDR1 is MDHEN and CDR2 SYDVKM.

CDR3 loop: CASNSILGGVSSYEQYF. The DNA of the CDR3 is TGTGCCAGCAACTCCATCCTCGGGGGCGTGAGCTCCTACGAGCAGTACTTC. The V and J genes are TRBV11-2 and TRBJ2-7, with D perhaps assigned TRBD1 or TRBD2 (6 bases each). V gave up 7 bases and J gave up 0 bases, with 22 bases separating them. The CDR3 is 17 amino acids. Per germline, CDR1 SGHAT and CDR2 FQNNGV.

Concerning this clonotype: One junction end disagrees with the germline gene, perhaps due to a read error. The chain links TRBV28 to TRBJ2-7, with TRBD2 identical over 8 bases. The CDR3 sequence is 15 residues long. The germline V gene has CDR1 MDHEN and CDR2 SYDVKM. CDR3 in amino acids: CASSSLSPLADDQYF. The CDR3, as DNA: TGTGCCAGCAGTTCCCTTTCACCACTAGCGGACGACCAGTACTTC.